This T cell receptor beta chain was profiled in a study of regulatory T cells in long-lasting Graves disease. Findings and limits, study-wide: Persistent patients shared about 3,000 public clonotypes among themselves. Newly diagnosed patients shared fewer, at about a thousand. Persistent disease preferred TRBV28, TRBJ1-2 and TRBJ2-5. Researchers reported studying only peripheral blood, not thyroid tissue.

The CDR3 runs 14 residues. Germline V gives CDR1 SGHTA, CDR2 FQGNSA. V gave up 6 bases and J gave up 1 base; unmatched junction bases: 3. Assembly of TCR beta libraries relied on iRepertoire HTBI primers together with Arm-PCR of CDR3 regions. TCRdb redid the calling of the multiplex PCR reads with MiXCR, one entry per CDR3 protein. The table has approximately 480,000 distinct CDR3 sequences, roughly 17% seen once; the top ten hold approximately 12%. The time point: newly diagnosed GD, antithyroid drugs for less than 3 months. RNA isolated from PBMCs was used to make the TCR library. This clonotype has ten or more counts. Its antigen remains unidentified. These data also formed part of another study, on T cells in Graves' hyperthyroidism and ophthalmopathy. According to that study: A patient was excluded if there was uncontrolled infection, other autoimmune disease, pregnancy or lactation.

Material: peripheral blood mononuclear cells (PBMCs), obtained at new diagnosis, from a patient treated with antithyroid drugs. The chain employs TRBV7-2 and TRBJ2-7, with 10 bases fitting TRBD1. This clonotype originated in a man aged 35 to 55 with Graves disease. CDR3 DNA sequence: TGTGCCAGCAGTTGGGGACAGGGGTCCTACGAGCAGTACTTC. Encoded protein: CASSWGQGSYEQYF.